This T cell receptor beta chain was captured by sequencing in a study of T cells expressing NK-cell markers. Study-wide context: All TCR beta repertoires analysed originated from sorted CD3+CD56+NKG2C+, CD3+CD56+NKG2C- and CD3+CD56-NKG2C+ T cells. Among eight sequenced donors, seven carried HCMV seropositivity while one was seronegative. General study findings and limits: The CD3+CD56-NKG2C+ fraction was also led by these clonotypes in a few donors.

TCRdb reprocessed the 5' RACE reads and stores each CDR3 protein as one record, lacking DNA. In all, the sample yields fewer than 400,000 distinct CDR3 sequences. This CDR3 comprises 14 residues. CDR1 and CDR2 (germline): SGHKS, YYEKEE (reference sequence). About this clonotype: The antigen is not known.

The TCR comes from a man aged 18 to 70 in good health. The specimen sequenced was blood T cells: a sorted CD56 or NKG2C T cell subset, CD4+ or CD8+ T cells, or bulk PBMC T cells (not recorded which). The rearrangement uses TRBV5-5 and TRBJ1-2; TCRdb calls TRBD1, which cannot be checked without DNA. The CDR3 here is CASSKKQGDYGYTF.